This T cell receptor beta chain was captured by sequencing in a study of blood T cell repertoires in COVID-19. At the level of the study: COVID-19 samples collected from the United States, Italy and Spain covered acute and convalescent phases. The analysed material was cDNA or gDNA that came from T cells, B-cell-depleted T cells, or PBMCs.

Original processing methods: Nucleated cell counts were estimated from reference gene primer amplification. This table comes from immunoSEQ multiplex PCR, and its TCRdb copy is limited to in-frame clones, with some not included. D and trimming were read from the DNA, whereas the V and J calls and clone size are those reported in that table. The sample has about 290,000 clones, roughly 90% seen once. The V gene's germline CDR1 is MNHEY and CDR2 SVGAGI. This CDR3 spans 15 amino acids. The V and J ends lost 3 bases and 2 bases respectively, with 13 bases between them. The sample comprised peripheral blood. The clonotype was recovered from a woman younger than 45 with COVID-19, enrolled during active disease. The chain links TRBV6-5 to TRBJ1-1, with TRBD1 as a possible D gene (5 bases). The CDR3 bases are TGTGCCAGCAGTTATTTGGCCGGGGGAAACACTGAAGCTTTCTTT. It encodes CASSYLAGGNTEAFF.